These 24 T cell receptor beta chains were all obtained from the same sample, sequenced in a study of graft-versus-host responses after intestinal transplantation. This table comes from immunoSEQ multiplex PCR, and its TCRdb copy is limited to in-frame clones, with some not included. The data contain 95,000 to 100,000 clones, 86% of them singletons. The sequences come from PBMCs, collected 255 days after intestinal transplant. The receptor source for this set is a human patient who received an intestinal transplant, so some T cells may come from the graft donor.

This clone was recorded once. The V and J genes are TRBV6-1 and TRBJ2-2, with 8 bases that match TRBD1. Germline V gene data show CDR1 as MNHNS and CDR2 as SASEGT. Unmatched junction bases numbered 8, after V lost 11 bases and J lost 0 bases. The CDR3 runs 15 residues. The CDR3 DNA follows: TGTGCCGTGCACCGGACAGGGCCGAACACCGGGGAGCTGTTTTTT. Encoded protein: CAVHRTGPNTGELFF.

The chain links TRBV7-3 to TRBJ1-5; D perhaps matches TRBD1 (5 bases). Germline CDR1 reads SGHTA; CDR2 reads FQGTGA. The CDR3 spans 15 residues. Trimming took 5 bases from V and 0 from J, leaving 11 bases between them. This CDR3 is CASSPLQVSNQPQHF. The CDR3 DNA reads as TGTGCCAGCAGCCCATTACAGGTTAGCAATCAGCCCCAGCATTTT. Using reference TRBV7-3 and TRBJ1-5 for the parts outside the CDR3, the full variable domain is GAGVSQTPSNKVTEKGKYVELRCDPISGHTALYWYRQSLGQGPEFLIYFQGTGAADDSGLPNDRFFAVRPEGSVSTLKIQRTERGDSAVYLCASSPLQVSNQPQHFGDGTRLSIL.

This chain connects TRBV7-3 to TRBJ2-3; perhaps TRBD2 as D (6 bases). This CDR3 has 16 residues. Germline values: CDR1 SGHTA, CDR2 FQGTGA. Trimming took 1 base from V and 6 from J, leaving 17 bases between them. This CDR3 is CASSLMGGGAPDTQYF. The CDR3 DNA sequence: TGTGCCAGCAGCTTAATGGGGGGAGGAGCTCCGGATACGCAGTATTTT.

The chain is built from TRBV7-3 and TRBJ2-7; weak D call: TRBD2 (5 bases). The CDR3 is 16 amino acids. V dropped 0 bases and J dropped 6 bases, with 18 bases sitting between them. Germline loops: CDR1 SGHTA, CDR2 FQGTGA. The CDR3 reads CASSLTRAPPGLEQYF. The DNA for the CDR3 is TGTGCCAGCAGCTTAACGAGGGCCCCACCGGGTCTCGAGCAGTACTTC.

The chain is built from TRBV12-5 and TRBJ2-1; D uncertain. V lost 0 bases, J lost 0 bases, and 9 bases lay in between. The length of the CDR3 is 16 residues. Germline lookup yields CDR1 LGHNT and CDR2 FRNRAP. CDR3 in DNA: TGTGCTAGTGGTTTGGTTGTCGGACGCTCCTACAATGAGCAGTTCTTC. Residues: CASGLVVGRSYNEQFF.

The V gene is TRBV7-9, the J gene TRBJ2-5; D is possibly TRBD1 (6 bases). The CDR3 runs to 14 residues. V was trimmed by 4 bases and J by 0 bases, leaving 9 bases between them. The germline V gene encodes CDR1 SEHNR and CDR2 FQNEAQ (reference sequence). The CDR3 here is CASSSTGYQETQYF. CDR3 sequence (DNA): TGTGCCAGCAGCTCGACAGGATACCAAGAGACCCAGTACTTC.

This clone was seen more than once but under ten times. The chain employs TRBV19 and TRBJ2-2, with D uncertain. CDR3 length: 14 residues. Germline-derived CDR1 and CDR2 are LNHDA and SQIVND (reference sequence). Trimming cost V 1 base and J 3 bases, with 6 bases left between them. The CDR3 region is CASSIARHTGELFF. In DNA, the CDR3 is TGTGCCAGTAGTATAGCGAGACACACCGGGGAGCTGTTTTTT.

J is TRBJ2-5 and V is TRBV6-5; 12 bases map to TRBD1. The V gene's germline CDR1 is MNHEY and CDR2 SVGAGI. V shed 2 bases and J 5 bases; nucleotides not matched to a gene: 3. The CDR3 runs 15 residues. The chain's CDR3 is CASSYGDRGLETQYF. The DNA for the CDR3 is TGTGCCAGCAGTTACGGGGACAGGGGGCTGGAGACCCAGTACTTC.

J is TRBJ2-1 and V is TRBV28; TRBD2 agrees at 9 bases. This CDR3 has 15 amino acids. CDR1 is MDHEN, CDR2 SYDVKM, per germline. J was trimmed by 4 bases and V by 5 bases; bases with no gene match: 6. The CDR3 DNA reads TGTGCCAGCAGTCCAAGACTAGCGGCGTACAATGAGCAGTTCTTC. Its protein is CASSPRLAAYNEQFF.

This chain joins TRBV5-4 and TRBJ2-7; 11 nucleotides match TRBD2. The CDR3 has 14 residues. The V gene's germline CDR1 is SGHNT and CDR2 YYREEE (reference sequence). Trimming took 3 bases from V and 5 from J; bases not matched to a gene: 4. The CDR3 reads CASSSSGGSNEQYF. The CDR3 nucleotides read TGTGCCAGCAGCTCTAGCGGGGGGAGCAACGAGCAGTACTTC.

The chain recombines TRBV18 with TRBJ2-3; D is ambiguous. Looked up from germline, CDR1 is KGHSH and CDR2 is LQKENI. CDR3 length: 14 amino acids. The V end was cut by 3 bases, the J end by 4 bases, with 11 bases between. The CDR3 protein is CASSPRAAADTQYF. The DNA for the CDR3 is TGTGCCAGCTCACCGCGTGCGGCGGCAGATACGCAGTATTTT. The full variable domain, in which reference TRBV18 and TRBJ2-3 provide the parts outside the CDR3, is NAGVMQNPRHLVRRRGQEARLRCSPMKGHSHVYWYRQLPEEGLKFMVYLQKENIIDESGMPKERFSAEFPKEGPSILRIQQVVRGDSAAYFCASSPRAAADTQYFGPGTRLTVL.

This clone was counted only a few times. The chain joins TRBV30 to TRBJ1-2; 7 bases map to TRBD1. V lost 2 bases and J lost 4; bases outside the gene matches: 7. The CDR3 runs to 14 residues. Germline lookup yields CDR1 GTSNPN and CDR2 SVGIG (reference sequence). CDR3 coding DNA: TGTGCCTGGAGTCCGGGGACAGACTCCTATGGCTACACCTTC. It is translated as CAWSPGTDSYGYTF.

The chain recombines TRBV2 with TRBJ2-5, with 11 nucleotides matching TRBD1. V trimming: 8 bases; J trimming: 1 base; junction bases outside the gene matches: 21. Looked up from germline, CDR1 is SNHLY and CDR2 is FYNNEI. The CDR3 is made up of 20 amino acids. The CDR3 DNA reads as TGTGCCAGCGCTACCGGGATGGGACAGGGGGAATGGTGGGCCCAAGAGACCCAGTACTTC. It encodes CASATGMGQGEWWAQETQYF.

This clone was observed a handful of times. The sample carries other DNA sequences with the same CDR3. Here the CDR3 reads CASSDSGGATDTQYF. CDR3 sequence (DNA): TGTGCCAGCAGTGACAGCGGGGGGGCCACAGATACGCAGTATTTT. The chain has TRBV6-4 and TRBJ2-3; 10 bases fit TRBD2. CDR1 and CDR2 (germline): MRHNA, SNTAGT. Germline trimming cut 2 bases from V and 2 bases from J; bases unmatched to any gene: 1. This CDR3 is built from 15 residues.

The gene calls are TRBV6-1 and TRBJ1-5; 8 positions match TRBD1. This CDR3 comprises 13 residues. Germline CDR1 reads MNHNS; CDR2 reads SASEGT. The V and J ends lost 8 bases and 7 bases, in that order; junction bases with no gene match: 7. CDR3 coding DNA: TGTGCCAGCGGGGACAGGCAGGGACAGCCCCAGCATTTT. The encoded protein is CASGDRQGQPQHF.

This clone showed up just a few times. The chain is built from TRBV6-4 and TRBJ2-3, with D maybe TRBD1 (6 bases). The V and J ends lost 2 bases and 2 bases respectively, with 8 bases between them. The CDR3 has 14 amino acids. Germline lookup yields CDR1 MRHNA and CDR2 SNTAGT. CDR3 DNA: TGTGCCAGCAGTGACGGGGGACACACAGATACGCAGTATTTT. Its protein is CASSDGGHTDTQYF.

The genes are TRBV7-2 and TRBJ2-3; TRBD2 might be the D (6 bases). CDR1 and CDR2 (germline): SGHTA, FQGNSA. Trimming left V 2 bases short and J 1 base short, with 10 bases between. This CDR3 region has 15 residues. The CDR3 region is CASSLQGGGTDTQYF. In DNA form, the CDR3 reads TGTGCCAGCAGCTTACAGGGAGGTGGCACAGATACGCAGTATTTT.

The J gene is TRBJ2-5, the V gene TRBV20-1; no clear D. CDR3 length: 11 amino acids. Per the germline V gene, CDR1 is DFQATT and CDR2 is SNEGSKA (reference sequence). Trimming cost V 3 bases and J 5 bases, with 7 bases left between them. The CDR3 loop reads CSARPRETQYF. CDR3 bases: TGCAGTGCTAGGCCACGGGAGACCCAGTACTTC.

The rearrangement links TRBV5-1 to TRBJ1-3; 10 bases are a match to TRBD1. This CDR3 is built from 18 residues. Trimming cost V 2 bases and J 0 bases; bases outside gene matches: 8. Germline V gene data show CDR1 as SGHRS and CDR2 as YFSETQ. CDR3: CASSLGDRGPISGNTIYF. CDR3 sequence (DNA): TGCGCCAGCAGCTTAGGGGACAGGGGACCGATCTCTGGAAACACCATATATTTT.

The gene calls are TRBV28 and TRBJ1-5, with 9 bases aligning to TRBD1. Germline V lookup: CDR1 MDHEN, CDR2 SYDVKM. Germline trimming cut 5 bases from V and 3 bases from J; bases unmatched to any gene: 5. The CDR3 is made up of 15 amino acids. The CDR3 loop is CASSTGGANNQPQHF. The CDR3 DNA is TGTGCCAGCAGTACAGGGGGCGCGAACAATCAGCCCCAGCATTTT.

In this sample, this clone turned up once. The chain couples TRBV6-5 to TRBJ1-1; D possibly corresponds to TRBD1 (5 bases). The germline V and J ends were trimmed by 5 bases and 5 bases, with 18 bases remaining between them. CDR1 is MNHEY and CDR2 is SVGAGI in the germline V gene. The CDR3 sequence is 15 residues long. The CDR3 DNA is TGTGCCAGCAGTACAGGCTACAGACTACAAACTGAAGCTTTCTTT. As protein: CASSTGYRLQTEAFF.

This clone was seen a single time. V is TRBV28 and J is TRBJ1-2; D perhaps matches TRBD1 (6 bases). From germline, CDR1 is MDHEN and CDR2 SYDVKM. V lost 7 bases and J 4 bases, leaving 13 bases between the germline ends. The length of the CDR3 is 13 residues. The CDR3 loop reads CASMPDSFYGYTF. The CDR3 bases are TGTGCCAGCATGCCGGACAGCTTCTATGGCTACACCTTC.

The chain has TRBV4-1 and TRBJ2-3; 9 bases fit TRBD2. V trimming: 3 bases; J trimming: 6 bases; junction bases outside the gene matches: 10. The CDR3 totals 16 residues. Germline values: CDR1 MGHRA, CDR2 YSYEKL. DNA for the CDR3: TGCGCCAGCAGCCACCCACGGACTAGCGCCTCCGATACGCAGTATTTT. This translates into CASSHPRTSASDTQYF.

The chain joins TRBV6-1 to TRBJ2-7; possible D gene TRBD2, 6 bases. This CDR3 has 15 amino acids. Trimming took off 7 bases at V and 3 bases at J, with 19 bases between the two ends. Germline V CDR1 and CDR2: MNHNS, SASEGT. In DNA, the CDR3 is TGTGCCAGCACTAACCGGGACTCTGTCTTCTACGAGCAGTACTTC. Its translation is CASTNRDSVFYEQYF.